These 4 T cell receptor beta chains came from one sample sequenced in a study of blood T cell repertoires in COVID-19. Assay: immunoSEQ multiplex PCR; the TCRdb copy retains only in-frame clones and omits some. The sample holds a few hundred thousand clones; around nine tenths are singletons and the top ten take roughly 1.8%. The sequencing input was peripheral blood. These receptors all stem from a man aged 30-40 years with active or convalescent COVID-19.

The chain uses TRBV6-1 and TRBJ2-2, with 8 bases identical to TRBD1. Germline lookup yields CDR1 MNHNS and CDR2 SASEGT. This CDR3 spans 16 amino acids. The junction had 2 bases not matched to a gene; V was cut back by 0 bases and J by 2 bases. DNA for the CDR3: TGTGCCAGCAGTGAAGCGGACAGGGTCAACACCGGGGAGCTGTTTTTT. Translated: CASSEADRVNTGELFF.

The rearrangement uses TRBV5-1 and TRBJ2-1, with a possible D match to TRBD1 (6 bases). The length of the CDR3 is 15 residues. V dropped 4 bases and J dropped 2 bases, with 13 bases sitting between them. The germline V gene has CDR1 SGHRS and CDR2 YFSETQ. The CDR3 DNA is TGCGCCAGCAGCCTACAGGGTGACCCCTACAATGAGCAGTTCTTC. Amino acid sequence: CASSLQGDPYNEQFF.

The chain employs TRBV9 and TRBJ1-4; D is uncertain. CDR1 is SGDLS, CDR2 YYNGEE, per germline. The ends were cut back, 4 bases at V and 0 bases at J, with 10 bases in the middle. The CDR3 length is 15 residues. The CDR3 here is CASSPRRATNEKLFF. In DNA form, the CDR3 reads TGTGCCAGCAGCCCCCGACGGGCAACTAATGAAAAACTGTTTTTT.

The chain uses TRBV5-4 and TRBJ2-1; D not certain. V dropped 0 bases and J dropped 5 bases, with 6 bases sitting between them. The CDR3 sequence is 13 residues long. Germline V gene lookup returns CDR1 SGHNT and CDR2 YYREEE (reference sequence). The CDR3 reads CASSLGPDNEQFF. The CDR3 DNA is TGTGCCAGCAGCTTGGGTCCCGACAATGAGCAGTTCTTC.